This T cell receptor (beta chain) was found in a study of STAT5B mutations in CD4+ large granular lymphocyte leukemia. Broader study findings: TRBV06-family usage was enriched in top patient clones (8/27) versus controls (2/35).

In its sample, this clone was seen a few times. What it recognizes is unknown. CDR3 length: 11 residues. Germline CDR1 and CDR2: MNHNS and SASEGT. With 3 bases removed from V and 7 bases from J, the gap between germline ends came to 4 bases. This was a survey-level run. Clones were read by immunoSEQ multiplex PCR, and TCRdb kept only the in-frame ones, dropping some. This sample has some 40,000 clones; 65% to 90% occur once, and the top ten carry more than 0.9%. The chain recombines TRBV6-1 with TRBJ2-1; D gene uncertain. Sequences were obtained from CD4+ T cells from blood buffy coats. The receptor's source is a human donor in good health. The CDR3 is CASSEQNEQFF. CDR3 sequence (DNA): TGTGCCAGCAGTGAGCAGAATGAGCAGTTCTTC.